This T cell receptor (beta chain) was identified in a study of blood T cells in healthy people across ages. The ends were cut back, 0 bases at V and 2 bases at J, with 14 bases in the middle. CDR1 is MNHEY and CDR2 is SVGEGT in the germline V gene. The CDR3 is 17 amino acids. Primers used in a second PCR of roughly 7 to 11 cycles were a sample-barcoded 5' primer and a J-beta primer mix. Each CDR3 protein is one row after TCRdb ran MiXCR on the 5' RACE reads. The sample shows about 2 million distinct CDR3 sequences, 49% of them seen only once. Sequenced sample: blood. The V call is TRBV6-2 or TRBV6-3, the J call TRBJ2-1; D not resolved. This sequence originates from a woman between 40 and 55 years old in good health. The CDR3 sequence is CASSYSTGTLAYNEQFF. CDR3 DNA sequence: TGTGCCAGCAGTTACTCGACGGGCACCCTGGCCTACAATGAGCAGTTCTTC.